This T cell receptor beta chain was documented in a study of shared clonotypes between healthy human individuals. The overall study: Every donor yielded three CD4 naive, three CD4 memory, two CD8 naive and one CD8 memory plate.

Some clones are missing from TCRdb's copy, which holds only in-frame ones; the method was immunoSEQ multiplex PCR. The sample has about 1.9 million clones, 93% seen once. This clone is a singleton in its sample. Its matching antigen is unknown. CD8 cells classed as naive were CD45RO-negative and positively selected for CCR7, excluding terminally differentiated effector memory CD45RA+ cells. Study outcomes and limitations: For sorted subsets, rarefaction showed incomplete sequencing despite large depth. Against clonotypes common to all four donors, non-shared ones had lower generation probabilities. Generally, estimated richness proved larger in naive subsets than it did in memory subsets.

The CDR3 is 12 residues long. V was pared by 10 bases and J by 6 bases, with 16 bases between. Germline CDR1 reads LNHDA; CDR2 reads SQIVND (reference sequence). The receptor's source is a man between 18 and 29 years old in good health. Some clones in this sample may be carry-over from other donors' samples. The V gene is TRBV19, the J gene TRBJ2-7; D assignment may be TRBD1 or TRBD2 (6 bases each). Sequenced: naive CD8+ T cells from PBMCs. CDR3 sequence reads: CATSGASREQYF. The CDR3 region has the DNA TGTGCCACCTCGGGGGCCTCCCGCGAGCAGTACTTC.